This T cell receptor (beta chain) was profiled in a study of CD8 T cells in Susac syndrome (dated by TCRdb to about 2019). Notes on the research overall: Among the Susac syndrome patients who were sequenced, clinically active disease was present in about six and clinical remission was observed in roughly eight. At blood withdrawal, Susac syndrome patients were therapy-naive, treated with corticosteroids (with IVIg additionally given to some), or treated with IVIg alone. The study used repertoire sequencing to test whether antigen drove CD8+ T cell activation and differentiation in Susac syndrome. Beyond this particular receptor, the publication reports: In patients with Susac syndrome, the CD4+ T cell repertoire showed no detectable clonal expansion. The TCR sequencing and HLA analysis was acknowledged to have included a relatively small number of individuals.

Peripheral blood CD8+ and CD4+ T cells from healthy donors, Susac syndrome patients and multiple sclerosis patients were profiled by high-throughput TCR beta sequencing. The Susac syndrome patients fulfilled recently defined diagnostic criteria for either definite or probable disease. CD8+ TEMRA cells were enriched by FACS, while bulk CD8+ and CD4+ T cells were purified by magnetic negative isolation. Blood was drawn into EDTA tubes, processed within 24 hours, and PBMCs were isolated by density gradient centrifugation. PBMCs intended for TCR sequencing were cryopreserved in liquid nitrogen and were subsequently thawed in a 37 degrees C water bath. The sorted or isolated CD4+, CD8+ and CD8+ TEMRA cells reached a purity of at least 90%. RNA was extracted using the RNeasy kit, and about 0.5 to 1 ug of the RNA was reverse transcribed with random hexamers. TCR beta CDR3 regions were amplified with the immunoSEQ multiplex PCR assay covering 54 Vbeta and 13 Jbeta segments. PCR amplification bias was corrected by using a synthetic template baseline for primer optimization and computational correction. The study's own analysis went as follows. Reads were annotated to V, D and J genes per IMGT and analyzed with immunoSEQ Analyzer, keeping only productive sequences. Clonality was calculated as one minus the Shannon entropy normalized by log2 of the number of productive unique sequences. Public and private clones were assessed among the 100 most prevalent clones of each patient and control. A clone was defined as Susac-specific if it was absent from the healthy and MS cohorts, from roughly 1,000 published viral clones and from other ImmuneACCESS disease sequences. TCRdb reanalyzed the raw reads on its own, using fastp at Q25 for trimming and MiXCR for clone calling, and kept in-frame beta chains. Rows are combined by CDR3 protein, so each entry shows the most common genes and DNA. TCRdb's processing, not the study's, gives the V and J calls here. The sample has roughly 250,000 distinct CDR3 sequences on record, 90% to 97% of them singletons. Approximately 0.094% of the sample is in the top ten clones.

Details on this clonotype: The antigen it binds to is not known. Within one base of it there is no much larger clone, and no base qualities were kept.

Sequencing was performed on CD4+ T cells from PBMCs. This TCR came from a human donor with Susac syndrome.

The nucleotide sequence reads as follows: TGCGCCAGCAGCTTCGCGTCATCCGGAAACACCGGGGAGCTGTTTTTT. Protein translation: CASSFASSGNTGELFF. This chain joins TRBV5-1 to TRBJ2-2; there is no confident call for the D gene. The trim is 2 bases for V and 2 bases for J, with a gap of 13 bases between the germline ends. From the cysteine up to the phenylalanine, the CDR3 has a length of 16 residues. Of all the DNA, just the CDR3 is kept, 48 bases in frame from base 1. Looking up the germline V gene yields CDR1 SGHRS and CDR2 YFSETQ.